This T cell receptor (beta chain) was recorded in a study of shared clonotypes between healthy human individuals. Germline CDR1 reads MNHNY; CDR2 reads SVGAGI (reference sequence). V was shortened by 3 bases and J by 1 base, with 9 bases between the two germline ends. CDR3 length equals 14 residues. The data were produced by immunoSEQ multiplex PCR, yet TCRdb's version contains in-frame clones alone and is incomplete. The table lists 2 million to 2.5 million clones, 85% to 95% of them singletons, with more than 0.35% in the top ten. The sequencing sample was made of naive CD4+ T cells from PBMCs. Sample subset: CD45RA+ positively selected. The TCR comes from a young man in good health. Some clones in this sample may be carry-over from other donors' samples. V is TRBV6-6 and J is TRBJ1-2, with D perhaps matching TRBD1 (6 bases). CDR3 nucleotide sequence: TGTGCCAGCAGTTATAACAGGGATAACTATGGCTACACCTTC. Amino acids: CASSYNRDNYGYTF.